These 8 T cell receptor beta chains were sequenced from one sample in a study of blood T cell repertoires in COVID-19. The repertoire was sequenced with immunoSEQ multiplex PCR; TCRdb's copy has only in-frame clones and lacks some. The sample has under 95,000 clones, 70% to 85% seen once. The sequenced material came from peripheral blood. The origin of the receptors is a woman of 80 years or more with COVID-19, enrolled during active disease.

This clone was recorded once. The rearrangement links TRBV6-5 to TRBJ2-1; 7 positions match TRBD2. Unmatched junction bases numbered 7, after V lost 4 bases and J lost 7 bases. Per the germline V gene, CDR1 is MNHEY and CDR2 is SVGAGI. The CDR3 spans 14 residues. This CDR3 is CASSSPRGINEQFF. CDR3 DNA: TGTGCCAGCAGTTCCCCGCGGGGGATTAATGAGCAGTTCTTC.

The chain has TRBV5-1 and TRBJ2-1, with a weak D call TRBD2 (5 bases). CDR1 SGHRS and CDR2 YFSETQ come from the germline V gene. The V gene lost 1 base and the J gene lost 1 base, with 9 bases spanning the gap. CDR3 length: 15 residues. CDR3 residues: CASSLLPGSYNEQFF. The CDR3 nucleotides read TGCGCCAGCAGCTTGCTCCCGGGATCCTACAATGAGCAGTTCTTC.

V usage is TRBV5-1 and J usage is TRBJ1-4, with D uncertain. The V end was cut by 0 bases, the J end by 8 bases, with 11 bases between. From germline, CDR1 is SGHRS and CDR2 YFSETQ. This CDR3 region has 14 residues. Here the CDR3 reads CASSLVPTGEKLFF. The CDR3 DNA is TGCGCCAGCAGCTTGGTCCCTACCGGGGAAAAACTGTTTTTT.

V and J are TRBV9 and TRBJ2-7; D perhaps matches TRBD1 (5 bases). The CDR3 has 16 residues. Germline V gene data show CDR1 as SGDLS and CDR2 as YYNGEE. Trimming cost V 0 bases and J 1 base, with 14 bases left between them. CDR3 loop: CASSVGVPGKSYEQYF. CDR3 sequence (DNA): TGTGCCAGCAGCGTAGGCGTCCCAGGGAAATCCTACGAGCAGTACTTC.

With respect to this clone: Within the sample, other DNA sequences also encode this same CDR3. V gene TRBV2 combines with J gene TRBJ2-3, with D perhaps matching TRBD2 (5 bases). V gave up 7 bases and J gave up 3 bases, with 11 bases separating them. This CDR3 has 13 amino acids. Germline CDR1 reads SNHLY; CDR2 reads FYNNEI. DNA for the CDR3: TGTGCCAGCAACCTAGCCGGGACAGATACGCAGTATTTT. Its protein product is CASNLAGTDTQYF.

CDR3 bases: TGTGCCAGCAGCCTGACAGGGGGTAGTTTTGGCTACACCTTC. Amino acid sequence: CASSLTGGSFGYTF. The rearrangement joins TRBV6-2 or TRBV6-3 to TRBJ1-2; 9 bases are a match to TRBD1. Trimming at V came to 6 bases and at J to 7 bases, leaving 9 bases not matched to a gene. The CDR3 contains 14 residues. Per the germline V gene, CDR1 is MNHEY and CDR2 is SVGEGT.

This sequence joins TRBV4-1 and TRBJ2-3; D might be TRBD2 (5 bases). CDR3 size: 14 residues. Germline V gene lookup returns CDR1 MGHRA and CDR2 YSYEKL. V was shortened by 3 bases and J by 8 bases, with 15 bases between the two germline ends. This CDR3 reads CASSQDSWVVTQYF. CDR3 DNA sequence: TGCGCCAGCAGCCAGGACTCATGGGTTGTTACGCAGTATTTT.

The CDR3 here is CSARQGGGYGYTF. DNA of the CDR3: TGCAGCGCCCGACAGGGAGGAGGCTATGGCTACACCTTC. The chain uses TRBV29-1 and TRBJ1-2, with TRBD1 identical over 7 bases. V gave up 7 bases and J gave up 4 bases; unmatched junction bases: 9. Germline CDR1 is SQVTM and CDR2 is ANQGSEA. The CDR3 is 13 residues long.